This T cell receptor (beta chain) was captured in a study of long-term antiretroviral therapy in people with HIV (dated by TCRdb to between 2021 and 2024). Turning to the overall study: Collection of the earliest samples took place about a decade ahead of the 2015 WHO recommendation for immediate ART, at a time when ART was typically delayed until CD4 counts fell. This retrospective serial study examined whether starting ART and sustained HIV suppression were associated with changes in the composition and diversity of the TRB repertoire in peripheral blood. Among the 25 to 30 participants with HIV, around 10 were female. No cross-contamination during QIAcube processing was shown when test extractions of a monoclonal T-cell line were performed alongside a few dozen polyclonal samples. A total of under 250 cryopreserved PBMC samples came from a few dozen adults with confirmed HIV infection and were collected serially over a mean of roughly six years (range 1-12). Broader findings and caveats from the paper: Limited PBMC availability meant only the TCR beta chain was sequenced, without alpha chain pairing. No data were available on ART adherence, viral resistance or therapy changes, limiting inferences about post-ART repertoire changes. Because pre-ART samples had limited cell numbers, unsorted PBMC were profiled rather than sorted CD4+ and CD8+ T cells. CDR3 length ranges in HIV repertoires were narrower than in controls, and network structure suggested an antigen-experienced repertoire with only a slight naive shift after ART. The samples span the years 2004 to 2017, and the ART regimens used at that time may not be as effective as current regimens. A significant increase in TRB diversity was found to be associated with ART initiation, although TRB diversity was observed to remain significantly below that of transplant donor controls even after long-term ART. Expanded TRB clones identified before ART initiation dominated the repertoire across all time points, though the dominance fluctuated and decreased in many PLHIV after ART.

The immunoSEQ hsTCRB v3.0 assay was used at survey level resolution to sequence the TRB variable region. The targeted TRB sequencing depth was about 35,000-55,000 T-cell genomes per sample. An Illumina MiSeq with a v3 150-cycle kit was used to sequence the pooled TRB libraries. On the authors' methods: Analysis of repertoires was carried out in R inside a reproducible Nextflow workflow spanning QC, data transformation and analysis. LymphoSeq2, an R package for exploring AIRR-Seq data, was used to implement the custom analyses. A handful of samples that produced fewer than 5000 total TRB sequences were removed, so 150 to 200 HIV repertoires were analyzed. Among the 200 or so HIV repertoires that were kept, around 60 were collected before ART initiation and roughly 130 were collected after ART initiation. Each repertoire was downsampled to 5000 TRB nucleotide sequences, and summary statistics were averaged across 100 downsampling iterations. The analysis kept only TRB sequences whose CDR3 regions were at least seven amino acids long. Diversity was measured with a Shannon entropy-derived clonality score and the Gini coefficient. In the repertoire networks, any two of the top 5000 CDR3 amino acid sequences were linked whenever the two sequences differed by an edit distance of one. GLIPH2 predicted antigen specificity groups and MHC restriction for TRB CDR3 amino acid sequences. Known CMV, EBV, HIV or tissue antigen associations were flagged by matching CDR3 amino acid sequences against VDJdb and McPAS-TCR. Pre-ART, post-ART and control groups were compared with Wilcoxon signed-rank tests and Holm-Bonferroni correction. The table was pulled from immuneACCESS by TCRdb, which kept in-frame rearrangements only. Such tables lose some clones; where checked, under half of the loss comes from unresolved V genes, and the rest has no known cause. V, J and clone size reflect that table, while D and trimming were determined from the DNA. This sample comprises 20,000 to 30,000 clones, 85% to 95% of them detected only once. Jointly, the top ten make up around 2.3% of the sample.

Inclusion was restricted to participants for whom at least one PBMC sample before ART initiation and at least two post-ART samples were available. All participants with HIV were treated in the United States of America. Before DNA extraction, cryopreserved samples of roughly 0.9-10 million PBMC were thawed and then washed. At the time of the earliest PBMC sample, participants with HIV were aged between about 23 and 54 years. PBMC samples were contributed by each participant from 1-4 timepoints before ART initiation and 2-8 timepoints after ART initiation, with a median of 7 samples. For every participant, serial HIV viral load, CD4+ T-cell count, ART history and demographic data were obtained. Genomic DNA was extracted from unsorted PBMC with a Qiagen kit on a QIAcube, with processing performed in batches of 12 samples. Turning to this clone: This receptor's antigen is unknown. There are no base qualities to consult, and no much larger clone falls within one base.

The CDR3 spans 13 residues, from the cysteine through the phenylalanine. Solely the CDR3 DNA is kept, with 39 bases framed from the first base. The germline V gene supplies CDR1 KGHSH and CDR2 LQKENI. Trimming at the junction amounts to 0 bases on V and 5 bases on J, and the germline ends lie 7 bases apart. This specimen was unsorted PBMCs, taken around 4.7 years after starting antiretroviral therapy. The V gene is TRBV18 and the J gene is TRBJ1-2; TRBD1 is perhaps the D gene, given 5 matching bases. The TCR was taken from a woman aged 50 to 60 with HIV. The sequenced DNA is TGTGCCAGCTCACCACCGGCAGGGTATGGCTACACCTTC. Its protein product is CASSPPAGYGYTF.